This T cell receptor beta chain was identified in a study of blood T cell repertoires in COVID-19. Study context: COVID-19 samples collected from the United States, Italy and Spain covered acute and convalescent phases. The analysed material was cDNA or gDNA that came from T cells, B-cell-depleted T cells, or PBMCs.

The junction had 5 bases not matched to a gene; V was cut back by 6 bases and J by 2 bases. Germline V gene data show CDR1 as MNHEY and CDR2 as SVGAGI. The CDR3 spans 14 residues. Original handling: Estimation of nucleated cell counts relied on the amplification of reference gene primers. Here immunoSEQ multiplex PCR was the method, and the copy in TCRdb shows in-frame clones only, minus some. The D gene and trimming were derived from the DNA, and the V and J assignments and clone size from that table. The sample lists 110,000 or so clones; more than 80% were seen once. The V and J genes are TRBV6-5 and TRBJ1-1; 8 nucleotides line up with TRBD1. The sample comprised peripheral blood. The source of this sequence is a woman aged 55-70 years with COVID-19, enrolled during active disease. The CDR3 sequence: CASSTTGDNTEAFF. CDR3 DNA sequence: TGTGCCAGCAGCACGACAGGGGATAACACTGAAGCTTTCTTT.